This record concerns one T cell receptor (beta chain) sequence. TCRdb's table, derived via immunoSEQ multiplex PCR, lists solely in-frame clones and lacks some. The repertoire holds more than 85,000 clones, with approximately 88% as singletons. The sample originates from a study of blood T cell repertoires in COVID-19. Study at large: The United States, Italy and Spain provided the acute and convalescent COVID-19 samples.

Germline CDR1 LNHNV, CDR2 YYDKDF (reference sequence). This CDR3 contains 14 residues. V lost 0 bases and J lost 4, with 7 bases in between. The chain employs TRBV15 and TRBJ1-5; possible D gene TRBD1, 5 bases. The source is a woman aged 70-85 years with acute or convalescent COVID-19. The sample was peripheral blood. CDR3 nucleotide sequence: TGTGCCACCAGCAGAGAGAACAGGAATCAGCCCCAGCATTTT. Translating it yields CATSRENRNQPQHF.